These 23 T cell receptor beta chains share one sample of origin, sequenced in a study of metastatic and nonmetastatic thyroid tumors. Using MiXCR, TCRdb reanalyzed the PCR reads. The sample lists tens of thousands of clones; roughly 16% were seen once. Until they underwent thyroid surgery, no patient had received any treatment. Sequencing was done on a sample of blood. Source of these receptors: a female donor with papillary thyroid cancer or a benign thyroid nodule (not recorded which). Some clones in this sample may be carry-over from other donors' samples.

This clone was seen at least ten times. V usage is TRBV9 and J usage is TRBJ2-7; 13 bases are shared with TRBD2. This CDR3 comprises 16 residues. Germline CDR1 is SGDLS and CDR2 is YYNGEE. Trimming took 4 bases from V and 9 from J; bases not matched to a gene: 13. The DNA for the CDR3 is TGTGCCAGCAGCCCCCAGGTTGGACTAGCGGGAGACGGGCAGTACTTC. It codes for CASSPQVGLAGDGQYF.

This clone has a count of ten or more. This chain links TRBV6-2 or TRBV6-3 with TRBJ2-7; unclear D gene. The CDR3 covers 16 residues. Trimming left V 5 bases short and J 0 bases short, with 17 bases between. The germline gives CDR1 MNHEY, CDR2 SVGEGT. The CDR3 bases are TGTGCCAGCAGTCGACCCACAGCGCGAATCTCCTACGAGCAGTACTTC. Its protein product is CASSRPTARISYEQYF.

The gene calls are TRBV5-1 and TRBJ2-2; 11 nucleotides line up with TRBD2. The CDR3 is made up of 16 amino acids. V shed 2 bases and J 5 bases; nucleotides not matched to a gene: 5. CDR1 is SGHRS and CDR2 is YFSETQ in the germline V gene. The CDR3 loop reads CASSFGSSGGTGELFF. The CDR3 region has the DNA TGCGCCAGCAGCTTCGGTTCTAGCGGGGGGACCGGGGAGCTGTTTTTT.

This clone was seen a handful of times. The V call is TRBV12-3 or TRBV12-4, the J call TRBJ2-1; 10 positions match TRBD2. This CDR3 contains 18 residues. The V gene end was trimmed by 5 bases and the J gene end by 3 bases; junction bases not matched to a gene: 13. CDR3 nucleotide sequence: TGTGCCAGCAGTACCAGCGGGAGGGCCGCAAGGAACTACAATGAGCAGTTCTTC. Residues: CASSTSGRAARNYNEQFF.

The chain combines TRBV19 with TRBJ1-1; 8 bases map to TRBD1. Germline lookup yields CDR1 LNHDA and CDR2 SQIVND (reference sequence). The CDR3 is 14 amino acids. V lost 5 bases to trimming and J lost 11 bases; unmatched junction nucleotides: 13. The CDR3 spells CASSLQGGATHAFF. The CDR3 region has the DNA TGTGCCAGTAGTTTACAGGGGGGGGCCACTCACGCTTTCTTT.

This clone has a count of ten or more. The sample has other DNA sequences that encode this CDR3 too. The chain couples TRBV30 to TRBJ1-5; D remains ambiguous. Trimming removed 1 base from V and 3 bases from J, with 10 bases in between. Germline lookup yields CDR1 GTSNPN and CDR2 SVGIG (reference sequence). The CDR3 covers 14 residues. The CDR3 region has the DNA TGTGCCTGGAGTGGCGGAACAGACAATCAGCCCCAGCATTTT. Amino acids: CAWSGGTDNQPQHF.

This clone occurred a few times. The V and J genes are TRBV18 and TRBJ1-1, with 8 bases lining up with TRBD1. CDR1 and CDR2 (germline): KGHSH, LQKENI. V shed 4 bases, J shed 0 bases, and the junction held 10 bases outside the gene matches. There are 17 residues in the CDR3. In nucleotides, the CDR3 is TGTGCCAGCTCACTCCGACAGGGGCCCCTCATGAACACTGAAGCTTTCTTT. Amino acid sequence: CASSLRQGPLMNTEAFF.

The CDR3 region is CASSELGQANNSPLHF. CDR3 in DNA: TGTGCCAGCAGTGAATTGGGACAGGCAAATAATTCACCCCTCCACTTT. The chain joins TRBV2 to TRBJ1-6, with 8 bases identical to TRBD1. Looked up from germline, CDR1 is SNHLY and CDR2 is FYNNEI. The CDR3 consists of 16 residues. The V segment lost 2 bases and the J segment 5 bases; nucleotides outside the gene matches: 5. Full variable domain (outside the CDR3, taken from reference TRBV2 and TRBJ1-6): EPEVTQTPSHQVTQMGQEVILRCVPISNHLYFYWYRQILGQKVEFLVSFYNNEISEKSEIFDDQFSVERPDGSNFTLKIRSTKLEDSAMYFCASSELGQANNSPLHFGNGTRLTVT.

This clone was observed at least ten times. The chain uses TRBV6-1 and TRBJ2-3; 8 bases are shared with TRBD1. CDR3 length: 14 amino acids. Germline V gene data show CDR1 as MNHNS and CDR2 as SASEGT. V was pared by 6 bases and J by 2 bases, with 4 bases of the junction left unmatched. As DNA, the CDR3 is TGTGCCAGCAGAACGACAGGGGCCACAGATACGCAGTATTTT. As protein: CASRTTGATDTQYF.

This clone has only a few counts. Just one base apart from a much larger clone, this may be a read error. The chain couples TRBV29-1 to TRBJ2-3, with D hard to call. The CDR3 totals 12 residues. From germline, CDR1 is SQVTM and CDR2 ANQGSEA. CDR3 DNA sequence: TGCAGAGCCGCCAGTGGTGCAGATACGCAGTATTTT. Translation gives CRAASGADTQYF.

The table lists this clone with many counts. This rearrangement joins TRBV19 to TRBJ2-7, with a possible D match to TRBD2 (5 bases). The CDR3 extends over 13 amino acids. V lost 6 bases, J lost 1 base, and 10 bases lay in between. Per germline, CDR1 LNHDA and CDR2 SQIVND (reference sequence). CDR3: CASRRGSSYEQYF. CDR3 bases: TGTGCCAGTAGACGCGGGTCTTCCTACGAGCAGTACTTC.

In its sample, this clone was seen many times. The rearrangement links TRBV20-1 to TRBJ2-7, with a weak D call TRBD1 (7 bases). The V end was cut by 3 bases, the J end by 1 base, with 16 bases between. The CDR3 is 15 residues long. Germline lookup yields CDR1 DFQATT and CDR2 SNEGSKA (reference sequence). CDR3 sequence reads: CSASKAGQISYEQYF. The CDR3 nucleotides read TGCAGTGCTAGTAAGGCGGGACAGATATCCTACGAGCAGTACTTC.

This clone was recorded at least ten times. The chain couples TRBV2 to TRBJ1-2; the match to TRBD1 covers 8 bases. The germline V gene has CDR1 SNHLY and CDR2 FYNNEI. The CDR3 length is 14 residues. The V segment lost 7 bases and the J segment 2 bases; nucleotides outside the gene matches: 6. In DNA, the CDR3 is TGTGCCAGCATCCCGCGACAGGGGAACTATGGCTACACCTTC. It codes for CASIPRQGNYGYTF.

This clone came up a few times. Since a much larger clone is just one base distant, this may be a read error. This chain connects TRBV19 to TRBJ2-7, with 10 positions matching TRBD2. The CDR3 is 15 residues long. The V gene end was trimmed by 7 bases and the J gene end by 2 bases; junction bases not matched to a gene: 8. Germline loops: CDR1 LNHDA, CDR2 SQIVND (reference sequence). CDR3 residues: CASIAIAGGAYEQYF. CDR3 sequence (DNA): TGTGCCAGTATTGCTATAGCGGGAGGAGCCTACGAGCAGTACTTC. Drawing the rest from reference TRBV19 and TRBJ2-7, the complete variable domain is DGGITQSPKYLFRKEGQNVTLSCEQNLNHDAMYWYRQDPGQGLRLIYYSQIVNDFQKGDIAEGYSVSREKKESFPLTVTSAQKNPTAFYLCASIAIAGGAYEQYFGPGTRLTVT.

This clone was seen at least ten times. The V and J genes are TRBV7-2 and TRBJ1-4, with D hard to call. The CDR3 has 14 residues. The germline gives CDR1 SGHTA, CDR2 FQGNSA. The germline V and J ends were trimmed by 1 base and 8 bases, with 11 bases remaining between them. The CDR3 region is CASSLVGVGEKLFF. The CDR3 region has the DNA TGTGCCAGCAGCTTAGTTGGGGTCGGGGAAAAACTGTTTTTT.

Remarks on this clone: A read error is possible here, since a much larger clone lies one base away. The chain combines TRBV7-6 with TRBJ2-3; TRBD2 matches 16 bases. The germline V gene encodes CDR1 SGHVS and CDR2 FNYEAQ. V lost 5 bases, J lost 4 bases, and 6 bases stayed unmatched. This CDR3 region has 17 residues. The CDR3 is CASSPTGTSGRADTQYF. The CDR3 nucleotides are TGTGCCAGCAGCCCCACCGGGACTAGCGGGAGGGCAGATACGCAGTATTTT.

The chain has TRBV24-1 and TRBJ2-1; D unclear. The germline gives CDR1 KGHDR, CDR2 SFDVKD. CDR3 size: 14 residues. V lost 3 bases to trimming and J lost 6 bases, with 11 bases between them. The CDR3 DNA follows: TGTGCCACCAGTGATCCGCCCCAGGTCAATGAGCAGTTCTTC. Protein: CATSDPPQVNEQFF.

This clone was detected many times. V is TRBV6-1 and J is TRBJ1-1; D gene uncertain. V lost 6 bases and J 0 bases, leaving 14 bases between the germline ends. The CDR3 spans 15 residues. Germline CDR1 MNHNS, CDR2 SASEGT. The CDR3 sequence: CASSELISMNTEAFF. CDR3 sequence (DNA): TGTGCCAGCAGCGAACTAATAAGCATGAACACTGAAGCTTTCTTT.

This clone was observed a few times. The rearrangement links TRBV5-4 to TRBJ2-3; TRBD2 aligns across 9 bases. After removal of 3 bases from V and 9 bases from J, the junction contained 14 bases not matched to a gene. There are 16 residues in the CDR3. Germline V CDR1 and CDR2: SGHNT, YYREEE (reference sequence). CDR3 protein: CASSSHGGSGSRTQYF. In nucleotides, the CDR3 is TGTGCCAGCAGCTCCCATGGTGGTAGCGGGAGCCGGACGCAGTATTTT. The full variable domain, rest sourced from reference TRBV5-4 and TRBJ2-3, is ETGVTQSPTHLIKTRGQQVTLRCSSQSGHNTVSWYQQALGQGPQFIFQYYREEENGRGNFPPRFSGLQFPNYSSELNVNALELDDSALYLCASSSHGGSGSRTQYFGPGTRLTVL.

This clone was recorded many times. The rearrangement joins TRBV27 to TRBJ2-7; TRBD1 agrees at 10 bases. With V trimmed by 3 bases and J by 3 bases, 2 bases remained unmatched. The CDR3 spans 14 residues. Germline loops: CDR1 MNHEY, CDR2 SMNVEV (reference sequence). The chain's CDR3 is CASSFRTGGYEQYF. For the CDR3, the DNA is TGTGCCAGCAGTTTCAGGACAGGGGGCTACGAGCAGTACTTC.

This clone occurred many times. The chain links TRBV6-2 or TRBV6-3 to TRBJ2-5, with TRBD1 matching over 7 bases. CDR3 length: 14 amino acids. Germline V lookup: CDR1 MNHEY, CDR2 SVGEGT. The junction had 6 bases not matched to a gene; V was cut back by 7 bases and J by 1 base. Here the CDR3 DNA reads TGTGCCAGCATGGACAGGCCTTCCCAAGAGACCCAGTACTTC. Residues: CASMDRPSQETQYF.

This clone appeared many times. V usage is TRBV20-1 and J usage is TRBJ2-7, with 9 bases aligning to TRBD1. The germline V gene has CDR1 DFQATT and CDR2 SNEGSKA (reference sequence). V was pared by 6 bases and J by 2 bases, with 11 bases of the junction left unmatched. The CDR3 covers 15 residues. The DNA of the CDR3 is TGCAGTGCCCTTTCCCGGACAGGGGCCACCTACGAGCAGTACTTC. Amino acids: CSALSRTGATYEQYF.

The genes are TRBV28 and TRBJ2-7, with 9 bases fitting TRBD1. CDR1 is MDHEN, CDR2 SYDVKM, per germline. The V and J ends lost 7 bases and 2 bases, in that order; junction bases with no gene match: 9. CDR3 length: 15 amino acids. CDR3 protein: CASIPGQGKTYEQYF. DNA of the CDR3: TGTGCCAGCATCCCCGGACAGGGGAAAACCTACGAGCAGTACTTC.